These 19 T cell receptor beta chains were all obtained from the same sample, sequenced in a study of beta chain features in type 1 diabetes (dated by TCRdb to 2016 to 2019). The receptor library was made with the immunoSEQ multiplex PCR assay. The entire amount of isolated RNA was reverse transcribed using the High Capacity cDNA Reverse Transcription Kit, so the sequenced TCRB transcripts were expressed ones. In its TCRdb copy, this immuneACCESS table keeps in-frame sequences only and misses some clones. Where compared with another copy, unresolved V genes explain less than half of these, and the others have no known cause. This sample lists 250,000 to 350,000 clones; around 15% were detected once. The ten top clones hold roughly 6.7% of the sample. The sequenced sample was central memory CD4+ T cells from blood. These receptors came from a man aged 25 to 40 in good health.

This clone has more than one count but fewer than ten. CDR3 nucleotides: TGTGCCAGCAGCTACCTCAGGAGGTCTGGGGCCAACGTCCTGACTTTC. This encodes CASSYLRRSGANVLTF. The V and J genes are TRBV7-2 and TRBJ2-6, with a weak D call TRBD2 (5 bases). Looked up from germline, CDR1 is SGHTA and CDR2 is FQGNSA. The CDR3 contains 16 residues. The V and J ends lost 4 bases and 1 base respectively, with 11 bases between them.

This clone came up a few times. The chain has TRBV27 and TRBJ2-5; possible D gene TRBD2, 5 bases. Germline-derived CDR1 and CDR2 are MNHEY and SMNVEV (reference sequence). V was pared by 6 bases and J by 1 base, with 15 bases between. The CDR3 spans 15 residues. The DNA of the CDR3 is TGTGCCAGCAGGACAACACTAGGCCTCCAAGAGACCCAGTACTTC. Protein: CASRTTLGLQETQYF.

The chain links TRBV10-3 to TRBJ1-4, with D maybe TRBD1 (6 bases). The CDR3 runs to 14 residues. From germline, CDR1 is ENHRY and CDR2 SYGVKD. V lost 6 bases and J lost 4, with 12 bases in between. The CDR3 region has the DNA TGTGCCATCAGGGACAGTTCGCATAATGAAAAACTGTTTTTT. Its protein is CAIRDSSHNEKLFF.

This clone was detected many times. This sample also contains other DNA sequences that code for the same CDR3. The V gene is TRBV11-3, the J gene TRBJ2-3, with D unresolved. Trimming left V 1 base short and J 0 bases short, with 5 bases between. The CDR3 runs 14 residues. The V gene's germline CDR1 is SGHNT and CDR2 YENEEA. The CDR3 loop reads CASSLGASTDTQYF. The DNA for the CDR3 is TGTGCCAGCAGCTTAGGGGCTAGCACAGATACGCAGTATTTT.

The gene calls are TRBV5-6 and TRBJ1-1, with D possibly matching TRBD1 (6 bases). The CDR3 is 13 residues long. Germline lookup yields CDR1 SGHDT and CDR2 YYEEEE. The ends were cut back, 0 bases at V and 11 bases at J, with 14 bases in the middle. This chain's CDR3 is CASSLGSDRTAFF. The CDR3 DNA follows: TGTGCCAGCAGCTTGGGCTCAGACAGGACGGCTTTCTTT.

The chain carries TRBV4-3 and TRBJ1-4, with D uncertain. The CDR3 is 15 amino acids. The germline V and J ends were trimmed by 2 bases and 3 bases, with 10 bases remaining between them. The germline CDR1 and CDR2 sequences are LGHNA and YSLEER. CDR3 amino acids: CASSQPPRANEKLFF. CDR3 DNA: TGCGCCAGCAGCCAACCGCCTCGAGCTAATGAAAAACTGTTTTTT.

This clone was observed a handful of times. The identical CDR3 is also encoded by other nucleotide sequences in the sample. As DNA, the CDR3 is TGCGCCAGCAGCCCGGACGGGAGGAACACTGAAGCTTTCTTT. Amino acid sequence: CASSPDGRNTEAFF. The chain couples TRBV5-1 to TRBJ1-1; D is ambiguous. This CDR3 spans 14 amino acids. Trimming pared 4 bases from V and 1 base from J, leaving 11 bases between. Germline assignment: CDR1 SGHRS and CDR2 YFSETQ.

The genes are TRBV5-1 and TRBJ2-2, with TRBD1 as a possible D gene (5 bases). Per the germline V gene, CDR1 is SGHRS and CDR2 is YFSETQ. V shed 0 bases and J shed 8 bases, with 11 bases lying between them. The CDR3 is made up of 14 amino acids. CDR3 sequence (DNA): TGCGCCAGCAGCTTGGAGTCAGGGATAGGGGAGCTGTTTTTT. It is translated as CASSLESGIGELFF.

Only a few counts were recorded for this clone. An end of the junction differs from the germline gene, which may be a read error. CDR3: CASRPGPQGTQYF. In nucleotides, the CDR3 is TGTGCCAGCAGGCCCGGTCCTCAAGGGACCCAGTACTTC. V is TRBV6-1 and J is TRBJ2-5; D gene uncertain. The CDR3 covers 13 residues. Per the germline V gene, CDR1 is MNHNS and CDR2 is SASEGT.

With respect to this clone: Additional DNA sequences in this sample encode the identical CDR3. This rearrangement joins TRBV7-8 to TRBJ1-1; D is uncertain. V lost 1 base, J lost 4 bases, and 7 bases lay in between. The CDR3 length is 13 residues. The germline CDR1 and CDR2 sequences are SGHVS and FQNEAQ. CDR3 in amino acids: CASSLGAGTEAFF. DNA of the CDR3: TGTGCCAGCAGCTTAGGTGCGGGCACTGAAGCTTTCTTT.

This chain links TRBV30 with TRBJ1-1; a weak D match, TRBD1 (6 bases). The CDR3 covers 13 residues. The V gene's germline CDR1 is GTSNPN and CDR2 SVGIG (reference sequence). V was trimmed by 0 bases and J by 8 bases, leaving 13 bases between them. In nucleotides, the CDR3 is TGTGCCTGGAGTGTACGTGGGGGGCCCGAAGCTTTCTTT. Encoded protein: CAWSVRGGPEAFF.

This clone came up a few times. The V and J genes are TRBV7-9 and TRBJ2-5; no definite D call. Looked up from germline, CDR1 is SEHNR and CDR2 is FQNEAQ (reference sequence). The CDR3 loop spans 14 amino acids. Trimming removed 5 bases from V and 1 base from J, with 11 bases in between. The chain's CDR3 is CASSPQNRQETQYF. The CDR3 DNA reads TGTGCCAGCAGCCCCCAAAACCGCCAAGAGACCCAGTACTTC.

The chain recombines TRBV11-2 with TRBJ1-5; D not certain. CDR3 size: 12 residues. CDR1 and CDR2 from the germline V gene are SGHAT and FQNNGV. V was trimmed by 7 bases and J by 2 bases, leaving 6 bases between them. The CDR3 DNA reads TGTGCCAGCAAGGATGGCAATCAGCCCCAGCATTTT. Protein product: CASKDGNQPQHF. Full variable domain (missing parts from reference TRBV11-2 and TRBJ1-5): EAGVAQSPRYKIIEKRQSVAFWCNPISGHATLYWYQQILGQGPKLLIQFQNNGVVDDSQLPKDRFSAERLKGVDSTLKIQPAKLEDSAVYLCASKDGNQPQHFGDGTRLSIL.

This chain connects TRBV9 to TRBJ1-1; TRBD1 matches 7 bases. The germline V gene encodes CDR1 SGDLS and CDR2 YYNGEE. V was clipped by 3 bases and J by 4 bases; unmatched bases: 9. The CDR3 loop spans 15 amino acids. In DNA, the CDR3 is TGTGCCAGCAGCGGGGGACAGAGCTACCTCACTGAAGCTTTCTTT. As protein: CASSGGQSYLTEAFF.

The rearrangement uses TRBV7-9 and TRBJ2-7, with no clear D. V lost 0 bases to trimming and J lost 0 bases, with 9 bases between them. The CDR3 consists of 15 residues. The germline CDR1 and CDR2 sequences are SEHNR and FQNEAQ (reference sequence). The CDR3 loop is CASSLAGLSSYEQYF. CDR3 in DNA: TGTGCCAGCAGCTTAGCGGGCTTAAGCTCCTACGAGCAGTACTTC.

This clone was observed a handful of times. The chain couples TRBV19 to TRBJ2-4; 7 bases line up with TRBD2. Looked up from germline, CDR1 is LNHDA and CDR2 is SQIVND (reference sequence). This CDR3 has 14 amino acids. V lost 4 bases, J lost 8 bases, and 8 bases stayed unmatched. CDR3 nucleotide sequence: TGTGCCAGTAGTACCCCCGGGAGGAGCGACATTCAGTACTTC. Its protein is CASSTPGRSDIQYF.

Only a few counts were recorded for this clone. The V call is TRBV5-4, the J call TRBJ1-2; 8 nucleotides align to TRBD1. J lost 2 bases, V lost 4 bases, and 10 bases had no gene match. Germline V gene lookup returns CDR1 SGHNT and CDR2 YYREEE (reference sequence). The CDR3 totals 16 residues. CDR3 coding DNA: TGTGCCAGCAGCCTTGACAGGGGCCCTCGCAACTATGGCTACACCTTC. Translated: CASSLDRGPRNYGYTF. The full variable domain, completed using reference TRBV5-4 and TRBJ1-2, is ETGVTQSPTHLIKTRGQQVTLRCSSQSGHNTVSWYQQALGQGPQFIFQYYREEENGRGNFPPRFSGLQFPNYSSELNVNALELDDSALYLCASSLDRGPRNYGYTFGSGTRLTVV.

This sequence joins TRBV7-2 and TRBJ1-3; tentative D call: TRBD1 (5 bases). The ends were cut back, 0 bases at V and 0 bases at J, with 12 bases in the middle. Germline CDR1 SGHTA, CDR2 FQGNSA. The CDR3 is made up of 17 amino acids. The DNA for the CDR3 is TGTGCCAGCAGCTTAGCGACAGACCACCTCTCTGGAAACACCATATATTTT. It specifies CASSLATDHLSGNTIYF.

This clone turned up a few times. The rearrangement uses TRBV5-6 and TRBJ1-5; the match to TRBD1 covers 8 bases. V lost 4 bases to trimming and J lost 7 bases; unmatched junction nucleotides: 7. Germline values: CDR1 SGHDT, CDR2 YYEEEE. This CDR3 region has 14 residues. CDR3 loop: CASSRTGSEQPQHF. The CDR3 DNA follows: TGTGCCAGCAGCCGGACAGGGTCCGAGCAGCCCCAGCATTTT.